This is a list of T cell receptor beta chains from one sample in a study of cytomegalovirus exposure and HLA in healthy donors. The table came from immunoSEQ multiplex PCR; TCRdb's copy has only in-frame clones and leaves some out. This sample has 150,000 to 200,000 clones; 70% to 90% occur once, and the top ten carry approximately 2.3%. Sequenced sample: PBMCs. These receptors were taken from a man younger than 40 in good health and CMV-seropositive. CDR3s include the opening cysteine and the closing phenylalanine or tryptophan. D genes are given only for firm matches. Clone size is shown for a subset of rows, as once, few, many or a class of expanded clone.

clone_size cdr3_length j_call v_call d_call cdr3_aa cdr3_nt
NA 15 TRBJ2-3 TRBV7-6 NA CASSLRGWGTDTQYF TGTGCCAGCAGCTTACGAGGATGGGGCACAGATACGCAGTATTTT
NA 15 TRBJ1-6 TRBV30 NA CASGRTATPNSPLHF TGTGCCTCAGGGAGGACTGCTACCCCAAATTCACCCCTCCACTTT
NA 13 TRBJ1-1 TRBV5-1 NA CASSLERPTEAFF TGCGCCAGCAGCTTGGAGCGGCCCACTGAAGCTTTCTTT
NA 12 TRBJ1-2 TRBV6-6 NA CASRLSLTGYTF TGTGCCAGCAGGCTAAGTCTCACGGGGTACACCTTC
NA 20 TRBJ2-3 TRBV11-2 TRBD2 CASSSDPYTSGGRGTDTQYF TGTGCCAGCAGCTCAGACCCATATACTAGCGGGGGGCGGGGCACAGATACGCAGTATTTT
NA 12 TRBJ1-4 TRBV25-1 TRBD1 CASSVYRGELFF TGTGCCAGCAGTGTATACAGGGGTGAACTGTTTTTT
NA 16 TRBJ1-2 TRBV4-3 NA CASSQDYFSTNYGYTF TGCGCCAGCAGCCAAGATTACTTCTCAACCAACTATGGCTACACCTTC
NA 16 TRBJ1-5 TRBV4-1 NA CASSQGQGWSNQPQHF TGCGCCAGCAGCCAAGGGCAGGGCTGGAGCAATCAGCCCCAGCATTTT
NA 15 TRBJ2-3 TRBV5-6 TRBD1 CASSWTGEKADTQYF TGTGCCAGCAGCTGGACAGGGGAGAAGGCAGATACGCAGTATTTT
NA 15 TRBJ2-1 TRBV10-3 TRBD2 CAISDRAGAHNEQFF TGTGCCATCAGTGACAGAGCGGGGGCCCACAATGAGCAGTTCTTC
NA 15 TRBJ2-7 TRBV7-8 NA CASSFSTGLSYEQYF TGTGCCAGCAGCTTCTCTACAGGGCTGTCCTACGAGCAGTACTTC
once 19 TRBJ2-3 TRBV1 NA CTSSQLGLAGESGTDTQYF TGCACCAGCAGCCAATTGGGACTAGCGGGGGAAAGTGGCACAGATACGCAGTATTTT
NA 13 TRBJ2-7 TRBV19 NA CASSRGSSYEQYF TGTGCCAGTAGTCGGGGGAGCTCCTACGAGCAGTACTTC
NA 14 TRBJ1-1 TRBV19 NA CASSRGHMNTEAFF TGTGCCAGTAGCCGGGGACACATGAACACTGAAGCTTTCTTT
NA 15 TRBJ2-1 TRBV12-5 TRBD2 CASGLLAGGRYEQFF TGTGCTAGTGGCCTACTAGCGGGGGGGCGGTATGAGCAGTTCTTC
NA 14 TRBJ2-1 TRBV15 NA CATSRTQVYNEQFF TGTGCCACGTCCCGGACTCAGGTGTACAATGAGCAGTTCTTC
NA 15 TRBJ2-5 TRBV27 TRBD1 CASTRKTGAGETQYF TGTGCCAGCACCCGAAAGACAGGGGCGGGGGAGACCCAGTACTTC
NA 16 TRBJ2-2 TRBV10-3 NA CAISESAGAHTGELFF TGTGCCATCAGTGAGTCGGCGGGGGCCCACACCGGGGAGCTGTTTTTT
NA 14 TRBJ2-3 TRBV9 TRBD1 CASSGDRVKDTQYF TGTGCCAGCAGCGGAGACAGGGTGAAGGATACGCAGTATTTT
NA 13 TRBJ2-1 TRBV5-4 NA CASSLPRYNEQFF TGTGCCAGCAGCTTGCCCCGTTACAATGAGCAGTTCTTC
NA 12 TRBJ2-5 TRBV6-5 NA CASSWSGETQYF TGTGCCAGCAGTTGGTCAGGAGAGACCCAGTACTTC
NA 17 TRBJ2-6 TRBV6-4 TRBD1 CARGVRGGASGANVLTF TGTGCCCGGGGAGTTCGAGGGGGCGCCTCCGGGGCCAACGTCCTGACTTTC
NA 13 TRBJ2-7 TRBV29-1 NA CSVRNRELNEQYF TGCAGCGTTCGGAACAGGGAGCTGAACGAGCAGTACTTC
NA 14 TRBJ1-6 TRBV27 TRBD1 CASRRQGAPSPLHF TGTGCCAGCAGAAGGCAGGGGGCGCCTTCACCCCTCCACTTT
once 16 TRBJ2-7 TRBV7-6 NA CASSPPPDGLSYEQYF TGTGCCAGCAGCCCGCCGCCCGACGGACTCTCCTACGAGCAGTACTTC
NA 12 TRBJ2-2 TRBV7-2 NA CASSFLTGELFF TGTGCCAGCAGCTTTTTAACCGGGGAGCTGTTTTTT
NA 17 TRBJ2-3 TRBV11-2 TRBD2 CASTFMPAGADTDTQYF TGTGCCAGCACCTTCATGCCGGCGGGAGCCGACACAGATACGCAGTATTTT
NA 17 TRBJ2-7 TRBV28 TRBD1 CASSLRLGQGTPYEQYF TGTGCCAGCAGTTTGCGCCTGGGACAGGGAACTCCCTACGAGCAGTACTTC
NA 15 TRBJ2-1 TRBV11-1 TRBD1 CASSLTGSSYNEQFF TGTGCCAGCAGCTTGACAGGGAGCTCCTACAATGAGCAGTTCTTC
NA 14 TRBJ1-1 TRBV5-1 NA CASSYEPGNTEAFF TGCGCCAGCAGCTACGAGCCAGGTAACACTGAAGCTTTCTTT
NA 14 TRBJ2-3 TRBV7-2 TRBD2 CASSFSGGTDTQYF TGTGCCAGCAGCTTTAGCGGGGGCACAGATACGCAGTATTTT
NA 13 TRBJ1-4 TRBV6-5 TRBD1 CASNRGWNEKLFF TGTGCCAGCAACAGGGGGTGGAATGAAAAACTGTTTTTT
NA 14 TRBJ1-1 TRBV6-5 NA CASSYRRGRTEAFF TGTGCCAGCAGTTACCGCAGGGGTCGCACTGAAGCTTTCTTT
NA 16 TRBJ1-3 TRBV9 NA CASSGGGTLSGNTIYF TGTGCCAGCAGCGGGGGGGGGACCCTCTCTGGAAACACCATATATTTT
NA 15 TRBJ1-4 TRBV27 NA CASSSLGGYNEKLFF TGTGCCAGCAGTTCCCTAGGGGGTTACAATGAAAAACTGTTTTTT
NA 14 TRBJ2-7 TRBV5-6 NA CASSEGAEAYEQYF TGTGCCAGCAGCGAAGGGGCAGAGGCCTACGAGCAGTACTTC
NA 15 TRBJ2-7 TRBV12-5 NA CASGPPGQGAYEQYF TGTGCTAGTGGCCCACCTGGACAAGGTGCCTACGAGCAGTACTTC
NA 14 TRBJ2-5 TRBV5-1 NA CASSLAAGQETQYF TGCGCCAGCAGCTTGGCCGCAGGGCAAGAGACCCAGTACTTC
once 12 TRBJ1-2 TRBV5-1 NA CASSLGGAGYTF TGCGCCAGCAGCTTGGGCGGGGCCGGCTACACCTTC
NA 16 TRBJ2-2 TRBV6-5 NA CASSYSRQINTGELFF TGTGCCAGCAGTTACTCGAGGCAGATTAACACCGGGGAGCTGTTTTTT
NA 17 TRBJ2-5 TRBV5-1 TRBD2 CASSPGSAGGRQETQYF TGCGCCAGCAGCCCGGGTTCGGCGGGGGGGAGACAAGAGACCCAGTACTTC
few 15 TRBJ2-1 TRBV6-1 NA CASTGGLGSYNEQFF TGTGCCAGCACCGGGGGGCTCGGCTCCTACAATGAGCAGTTCTTC
few 12 TRBJ1-1 TRBV7-9 NA CASSFWGAEAFF TGTGCCAGCAGCTTTTGGGGAGCTGAAGCTTTCTTT
NA 15 TRBJ2-5 TRBV4-2 TRBD2 CASQGSGGGQETQYF TGTGCCAGTCAAGGGAGCGGGGGGGGACAAGAGACCCAGTACTTC
NA 15 TRBJ1-2 TRBV7-2 NA CASSTHRSSNYGYTF TGTGCCAGCAGCACCCACAGGTCCTCTAACTATGGCTACACCTTC
NA 15 TRBJ2-3 TRBV5-6 TRBD2 CASSFRGGARDTQYF TGTGCCAGCAGCTTCCGCGGGGGGGCCAGAGATACGCAGTATTTT
once 15 TRBJ1-3 TRBV13 NA CASSTGLRSGNTIYF TGTGCCAGCAGCACAGGGTTACGCTCTGGAAACACCATATATTTT
NA 14 TRBJ1-1 TRBV7-2 NA CASTLGGDRGEAFF TGTGCCAGCACCTTAGGGGGGGACCGGGGGGAAGCTTTCTTT
NA 15 TRBJ2-1 TRBV18 NA CASSPPGGERGEQFF TGTGCCAGCTCACCACCTGGCGGGGAAAGAGGTGAGCAGTTCTTC
NA 17 TRBJ2-2 TRBV4-1 NA CASSQDGLVGNTGELFF TGCGCCAGCAGCCAAGATGGCCTAGTGGGTAACACCGGGGAGCTGTTTTTT
NA 16 TRBJ1-2 TRBV7-9 TRBD1 CASSLVSQGALYGYTF TGTGCCAGCAGCTTAGTTTCCCAGGGGGCCCTCTATGGCTACACCTTC
NA 13 TRBJ2-5 TRBV5-1 NA CASSRDFQETQYF TGCGCCAGCAGCCGGGACTTTCAAGAGACCCAGTACTTC
NA 13 TRBJ1-2 TRBV4-3 TRBD1 CASSPRQGDGYTF TGCGCCAGCAGCCCGCGACAGGGGGATGGCTACACCTTC
NA 14 TRBJ2-7 TRBV7-6 TRBD1 CASSYGTGYNEQYF TGTGCCAGCAGCTATGGGACAGGCTATAACGAGCAGTACTTC
once 15 TRBJ2-3 TRBV7-9 TRBD2 CASSFGLAGTDTQYF TGTGCCAGCAGCTTCGGACTAGCGGGGACAGATACGCAGTATTTT
NA 16 TRBJ2-1 TRBV10-3 TRBD1 CAISDPGQGSYNEQFF TGTGCCATCAGTGATCCCGGACAGGGGTCCTACAATGAGCAGTTCTTC
NA 13 TRBJ2-7 TRBV29-1 NA CSVGQGIRDGQYF TGCAGCGTTGGGCAGGGGATAAGGGACGGGCAGTACTTC
NA 16 TRBJ1-6 TRBV9 NA CASSVEASSYNSPLHF TGTGCCAGCAGCGTGGAGGCTAGCTCCTATAATTCACCCCTCCACTTT